This T cell receptor beta chain comes out of a study of T cell repertoires in ileal Crohn's disease. Study findings and constraints: Endoscopic recurrence occurred in every patient whose clonality exceeded 26.8%. Mucosal expansions were suggested to be mainly CD8 T cells.

Assay: immunoSEQ multiplex PCR; the TCRdb copy retains only in-frame clones and omits some. The sample lists several thousand clones, less than 70% occurring once. Comment on this clone: What it binds is not known.

Germline V CDR1 and CDR2: SGHDN, FVKESK. The CDR3 consists of 15 residues. V lost 4 bases and J 7 bases, leaving 20 bases between the germline ends. The clonotype was recovered from an adult with Crohn's disease. Sequencing was carried out using ileal tissue. The chain uses TRBV14 and TRBJ2-7; possible D gene TRBD2, 6 bases. The CDR3 loop is CASSPGVAGRSEQYF. The CDR3 DNA is TGTGCCAGCAGCCCGGGGGTTGCGGGGCGAAGTGAGCAGTACTTC.